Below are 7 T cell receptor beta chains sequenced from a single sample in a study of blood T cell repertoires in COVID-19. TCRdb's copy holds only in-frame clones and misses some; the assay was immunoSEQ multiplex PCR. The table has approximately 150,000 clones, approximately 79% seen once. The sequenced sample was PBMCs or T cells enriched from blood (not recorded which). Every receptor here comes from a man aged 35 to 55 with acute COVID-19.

The CDR3 loop is CSALDYTF. DNA for the CDR3: TGCAGTGCTCTAGACTACACCTTC. The V call is TRBV20-1, the J call TRBJ1-2; D is unresolved. CDR1 and CDR2 (germline): DFQATT, SNEGSKA (reference sequence). V was clipped by 5 bases and J by 10 bases, with 5 bases between them. The CDR3 runs to 8 residues.

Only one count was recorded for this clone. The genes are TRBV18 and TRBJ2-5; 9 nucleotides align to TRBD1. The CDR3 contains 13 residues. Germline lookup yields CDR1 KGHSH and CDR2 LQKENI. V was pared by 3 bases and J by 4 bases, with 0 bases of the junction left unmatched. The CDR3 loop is CASSPTGGETQYF. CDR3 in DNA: TGTGCCAGCTCACCGACAGGGGGAGAGACCCAGTACTTC.

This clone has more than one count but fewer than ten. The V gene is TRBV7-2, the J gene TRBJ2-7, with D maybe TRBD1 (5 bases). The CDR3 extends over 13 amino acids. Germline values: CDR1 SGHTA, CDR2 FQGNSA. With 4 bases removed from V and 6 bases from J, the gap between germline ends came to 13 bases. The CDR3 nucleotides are TGTGCCAGCAGCTCAATGGGGCAGAGCGAGCAGTACTTC. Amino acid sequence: CASSSMGQSEQYF.

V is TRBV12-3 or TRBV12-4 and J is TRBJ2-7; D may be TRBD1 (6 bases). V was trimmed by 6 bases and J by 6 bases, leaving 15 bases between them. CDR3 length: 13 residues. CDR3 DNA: TGTGCCAGCAGGCCACGCGAAGGGGGCGAGCAGTACTTC. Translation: CASRPREGGEQYF.

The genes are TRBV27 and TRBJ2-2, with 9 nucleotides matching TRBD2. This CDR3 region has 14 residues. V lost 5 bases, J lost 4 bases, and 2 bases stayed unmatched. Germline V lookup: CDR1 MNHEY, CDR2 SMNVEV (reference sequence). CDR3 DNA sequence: TGTGCCAGCAGTCGGACTAGCGTCACCGGGGAGCTGTTTTTT. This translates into CASSRTSVTGELFF.

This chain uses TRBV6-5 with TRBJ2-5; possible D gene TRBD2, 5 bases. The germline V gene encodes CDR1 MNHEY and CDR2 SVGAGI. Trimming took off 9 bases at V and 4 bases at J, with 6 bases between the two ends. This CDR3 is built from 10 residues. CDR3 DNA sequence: TGTGCCAGTGGGAGAGAGACCCAGTACTTC. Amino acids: CASGRETQYF.

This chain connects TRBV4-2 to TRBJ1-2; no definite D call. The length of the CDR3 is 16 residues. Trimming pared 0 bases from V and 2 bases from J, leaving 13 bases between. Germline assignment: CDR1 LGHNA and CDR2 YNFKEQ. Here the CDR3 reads CASSQEEEIVNYGYTF. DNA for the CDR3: TGTGCCAGCAGCCAAGAGGAGGAGATTGTGAACTATGGCTACACCTTC.